This section outlines one TCR beta chain sequence together with its context. Each of the donors had around 9 milliliters of peripheral blood drawn into EDTA-treated Vacutainer tubes. No fewer than 6 micrograms of total RNA were isolated from every sample. The second PCR ran about 7 to 12 cycles with a sample-barcoded 5' primer and J-beta primers. TCRdb re-called the 5' RACE reads with MiXCR, one entry per CDR3 protein. The profile shows roughly 1,800,000 distinct CDR3 sequences, just under 50% of them singletons. Trimming left V 3 bases short and J 2 bases short, with 11 bases between. This CDR3 comprises 15 residues. CDR1 MDHEN and CDR2 SYDVKM come from the germline V gene. These data originate in a study of blood T cells in healthy people across ages.

Sequencing was carried out using blood. V and J are TRBV28 and TRBJ1-5, with D unresolved. The sequence came from a woman aged 40 to 49 in good health. The CDR3 reads CASSFPGRGNQPQHF. CDR3 nucleotides: TGTGCCAGCAGTTTCCCTGGGAGGGGCAATCAGCCCCAGCATTTT. Full variable domain (outside the CDR3, taken from reference TRBV28 and TRBJ1-5): DVKVTQSSRYLVKRTGEKVFLECVQDMDHENMFWYRQDPGLGLRLIYFSYDVKMKEKGDIPEGYSVSREKKERFSLILESASTNQTSMYLCASSFPGRGNQPQHFGDGTRLSIL.